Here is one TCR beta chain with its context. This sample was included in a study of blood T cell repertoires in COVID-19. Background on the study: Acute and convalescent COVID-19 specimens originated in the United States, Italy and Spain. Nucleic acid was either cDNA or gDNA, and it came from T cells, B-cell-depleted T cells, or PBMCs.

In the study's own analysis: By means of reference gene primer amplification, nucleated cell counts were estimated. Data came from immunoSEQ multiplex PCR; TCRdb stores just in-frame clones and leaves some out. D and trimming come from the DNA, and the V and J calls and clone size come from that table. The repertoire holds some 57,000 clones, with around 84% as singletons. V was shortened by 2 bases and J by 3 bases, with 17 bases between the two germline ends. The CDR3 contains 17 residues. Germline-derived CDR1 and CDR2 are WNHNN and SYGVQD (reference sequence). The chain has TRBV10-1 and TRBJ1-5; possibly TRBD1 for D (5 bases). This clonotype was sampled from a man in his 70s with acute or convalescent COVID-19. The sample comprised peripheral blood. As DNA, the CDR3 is TGCGCCAGCAGTGAGAGGGGTGGGGGGAAGCTCAATCAGCCCCAGCATTTT. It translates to CASSERGGGKLNQPQHF.